What follows is one T cell receptor beta chain and its context. Germline V gene data show CDR1 as SGHDN and CDR2 as FVKESK. V lost 6 bases and J lost 0; bases outside the gene matches: 4. The CDR3 totals 15 residues. In the original processing: Amplification of reference gene primers provided the estimated nucleated cell counts. Some clones are missing from TCRdb's copy, which holds only in-frame ones; the method was immunoSEQ multiplex PCR. V and J calls and clone size are as listed in that table; D and trimming were resolved from the DNA. This sample carries under 400,000 clones, more than 70% of them seen once, and the ten largest clones take around 9.3%. The sample comes from a study of blood T cell repertoires in COVID-19. Study overall: Samples representing acute and convalescent COVID-19 were sourced from the United States, Italy and Spain. PBMCs, B-cell-depleted T cells, or T cells provided the cDNA or gDNA that made up the material.

Enrollment of patients from Seattle took place during active infection, with longitudinal follow-up. Specimen: peripheral blood. This chain connects TRBV14 to TRBJ2-2; TRBD2 matches 7 bases. This TCR came from a woman aged 25 to 39 with COVID-19, enrolled during active disease. The CDR3 bases are TGTGCCAGCAGTCCTCTAGCGGCGAACACCGGGGAGCTGTTTTTT. It codes for CASSPLAANTGELFF.